This T cell receptor beta chain is from a study of shared clonotypes between healthy human individuals (TCRdb year 2020). About the full investigation: The cohort comprised a couple of women and a few men aged 18 to 49 years. Each donor's leukapheresis produced roughly between roughly 0.85 and 9.5 billion PBMCs. For each donor, three plates each were used for CD4 naive and CD4 memory, two plates were used for CD8 naive, and one plate was used for CD8 memory. To estimate repertoire size and how much clonotypes are shared between individuals, the study performed deep sequencing of blood TCR repertoires from a few healthy adults. To increase sequencing depth and limit assay-specific biases, TCR repertoire library preparation and sequencing were carried out by different laboratories using diverse techniques. Paper-wide results and their limitations: Because the study included a small number of donors, the genetic and exposure-history diversity represented was limited. Even with the large sequencing depth, rarefaction of the sorted-subset datasets indicated that sequencing was incomplete. Pairwise subsampling led to the expectation that sequencing depth would affect the degree of clonotype sharing among donors. Sampling was limited to blood, and TCR repertoires in tissue likely differ from TCR repertoires in blood. When four donors were compared, the shared fraction of clonotypes was around 5% for naive CD4, about 4% for naive CD8, 2.3% for memory CD4, and less than 0.45% for memory CD8. Higher generation probabilities were observed for clonotypes shared by all four sorted-subset donors than for non-shared clonotypes. Naive subsets generally had larger estimated clonotype richness than memory subsets.

The CDR3 holds 17 amino acids from the cysteine to the phenylalanine. Here the CDR3 DNA is all that survives: 51 bases in frame from base 1. With regard to this clone: Which antigen it targets is not known. Base qualities are not at hand, and no much larger clone is one base apart.

Using the deep immunoSEQ assay, multiplex PCR amplified TCR CDR3 regions from genomic DNA. Extracted genomic DNA from each cell subset was distributed evenly across all wells of several immunoSEQ 96-well plates, and each plate was treated as a replicate. Each replicate PCR for sorted subsets received roughly 0.2 ug genomic DNA, equal to 30,000 or so T cell genomes. Purified libraries were measured with a Qubit 3.0 fluorometer, size-checked on a Bioanalyzer 2100, and measured again with the KAPA Library Quantification kit. Each immunoSEQ 96-well plate was sequenced on its own single-read 150-cycle Illumina NextSeq 550 flow cell. The authors processed their data as follows. Because the immunoSEQ output held only junctional sequences and lacked quality scores, the filtering could not match the filtering applied to full-length reads. Sequences were annotated with PyIR, a Python wrapper for IgBLAST v1.9, and V/J genes and CDR3 were assigned using IMGT germline references. Reads were filtered out if the reads had weak V/J assignments (E-value above 1e-6), no CDR3, stop codons, out-of-frame junctions, or ambiguous translated residues. V3J clonotypes were defined by identical inferred V gene, J gene, and CDR3 amino acid sequence. The percentage overlap between two repertoires was calculated by dividing the number of shared unique clonotypes by the size of the smaller repertoire. Three approaches were used to assess repertoire richness: RTK rarefaction, the Chao1 estimator, and Recon v2.1 estimates of unobserved clonotypes. Generation probabilities were computed with OLGA for all TCRbeta clonotypes obtained by the gDNA method from a few donors. Not all clones reach the TCRdb copy of this immuneACCESS table, which keeps in-frame sequences only. Checked studies attribute under half of the gap to unresolved V genes and leave the rest unexplained. That table gives V, J and clone size, and the DNA gave D and trimming. The sample table shows 2 million to 2.5 million clones, and under 97% are seen once. The top ten hold around 0.13% of the sample.

The donors were healthy, HIV-negative adults with no recently reported acute infections or vaccinations. Every donor was a Caucasian adult living in Nashville, Tennessee, USA. CD4+ T cells were enriched through magnetic negative selection, after which naive cells were positively selected on CD45RA and the remaining negative fraction served as the memory subset. Blood was obtained by leukapheresis, after which PBMCs were separated by Ficoll-Histopaque density gradient centrifugation and cryopreserved in liquid nitrogen vapor phase. Purity and quantity of every magnetically sorted T cell population were checked by analytical flow cytometry. Genomic DNA was isolated from every sorted fraction and measured by UV absorbance on a Nanodrop 2000c.

The source of this sequence is a man younger than 35 in good health. Here the chain combines TRBV21-1 and TRBJ2-5; whether TRBD1, the table's D call, matches the DNA was not checked. TRBV21-1 is given as a pseudogene. The sample consisted of naive CD4+ T cells sorted from blood. What the cell subset or site label conveys for this sample: CD45RA+ positively selected. The CDR3 protein is CASSKEGNLSGWETQYF. The DNA sequence reads TGTGCCAGCAGCAAAGAGGGGAATCTAAGTGGGTGGGAGACCCAGTACTTC.